The 20 T cell receptor beta chains reported below all come from one sample, sequenced in a study of CD8+ T cells in alopecia areata. The sequencing template was cDNA reverse transcribed from extracted RNA. This table comes from immunoSEQ multiplex PCR, and its TCRdb copy is limited to in-frame clones, with some not included. The table lists about 180,000 clones, about 67% of them singletons. The material sequenced was CD8+ T cells sorted from blood, taken at week 0. The receptor set was obtained from a human donor with alopecia areata.

This clone was seen more than once but under ten times. The chain links TRBV29-1 to TRBJ1-2; D is uncertain. Deletions cut 2 bases from V and 3 bases from J, with 7 bases between. The CDR3 consists of 12 residues. From germline, CDR1 is SQVTM and CDR2 ANQGSEA. The CDR3 is CSVERWDYGYTF. The CDR3 coding sequence is TGCAGCGTTGAACGTTGGGACTATGGCTACACCTTC.

The rearrangement uses TRBV15 and TRBJ2-7; perhaps D is TRBD1 or TRBD2 (5 bases each). Looked up from germline, CDR1 is LNHNV and CDR2 is YYDKDF (reference sequence). The CDR3 has 15 amino acids. Trimming removed 0 bases from V and 3 bases from J, with 12 bases in between. CDR3 loop: CATSRDRGPNYEQYF. The CDR3 DNA reads as TGTGCCACCAGCAGAGATCGGGGACCAAACTACGAGCAGTACTTC.

This rearrangement joins TRBV27 to TRBJ1-2; D gene unclear. This CDR3 comprises 13 residues. V was shortened by 6 bases and J by 7 bases, with 15 bases between the two germline ends. Germline CDR1 reads MNHEY; CDR2 reads SMNVEV (reference sequence). The CDR3 DNA follows: TGTGCCAGCAGCCCATCCAGGATATCTGGCTACACCTTC. Translating it yields CASSPSRISGYTF.

The chain employs TRBV7-9 and TRBJ2-4, with 12 bases identical to TRBD2. Germline V lookup: CDR1 SEHNR, CDR2 FQNEAQ (reference sequence). J gave up 7 bases and V 5 bases, and 3 bases lay outside the gene matches. The CDR3 loop spans 14 amino acids. This CDR3 reads CASSPGTSGNIQYF. DNA for the CDR3: TGTGCCAGCAGCCCGGGGACTAGCGGGAACATTCAGTACTTC.

The rearrangement joins TRBV29-1 to TRBJ2-7; no definite D call. CDR1 is SQVTM, CDR2 ANQGSEA, per germline. The CDR3 is 13 residues long. V was shortened by 4 bases and J by 6 bases, with 16 bases between the two germline ends. CDR3 sequence: CSVGGQSVSEQYF. DNA of the CDR3: TGCAGCGTTGGGGGTCAAAGCGTCTCCGAGCAGTACTTC.

The genes are TRBV5-6 and TRBJ1-2, with a weak D call TRBD1 (5 bases). V dropped 4 bases and J dropped 4 bases, with 14 bases sitting between them. Per the germline V gene, CDR1 is SGHDT and CDR2 is YYEEEE. The CDR3 length is 14 residues. The CDR3 protein is CASSPVEGTYGYTF. As DNA, the CDR3 is TGTGCCAGCAGCCCGGTAGAGGGGACCTATGGCTACACCTTC.

The rearrangement uses TRBV7-8 and TRBJ1-5, with D possibly TRBD1 on 6 matching bases. Germline V gene lookup returns CDR1 SGHVS and CDR2 FQNEAQ. The V end was cut by 0 bases, the J end by 6 bases, with 9 bases between. The CDR3 contains 14 residues. The CDR3 nucleotides read TGTGCCAGCAGCTTAGCTGGGGGCGGTCAGCCCCAGCATTTT. Its translation: CASSLAGGGQPQHF.

The chain couples TRBV30 to TRBJ1-5, with D tentatively TRBD1 (6 bases). V was clipped by 4 bases and J by 3 bases, with 13 bases between them. From germline, CDR1 is GTSNPN and CDR2 SVGIG (reference sequence). CDR3 size: 14 residues. For the CDR3, the DNA is TGTGCCTGGAACGGTGGGGGGCCCAATCAGCCCCAGCATTTT. Translated: CAWNGGGPNQPQHF.

This clone was detected once. This sequence joins TRBV5-1 and TRBJ2-2, with 8 bases aligning to TRBD1. V dropped 3 bases and J dropped 2; count of bases not matched to a gene: 9. The CDR3 is 17 residues long. CDR1 SGHRS and CDR2 YFSETQ come from the germline V gene. CDR3 loop: CASSSPAQGANTGELFF. The CDR3 region has the DNA TGCGCCAGCAGCTCTCCTGCGCAGGGGGCAAACACCGGGGAGCTGTTTTTT. The complete variable domain, with remaining parts taken from reference TRBV5-1 and TRBJ2-2, reads KAGVTQTPRYLIKTRGQQVTLSCSPISGHRSVSWYQQTPGQGLQFLFEYFSETQRNKGNFPGRFSGRQFSNSRSEMNVSTLELGDSALYLCASSSPAQGANTGELFFGEGSRLTVL.

J is TRBJ2-7 and V is TRBV5-4; TRBD1 is a possible D gene (6 bases). There are 14 residues in the CDR3. Germline V CDR1 and CDR2: SGHNT, YYREEE (reference sequence). The V gene lost 7 bases and the J gene lost 2 bases, with 16 bases spanning the gap. CDR3 loop: CASPWGTTTYEQYF. The CDR3 DNA reads as TGTGCCAGCCCCTGGGGGACAACGACCTACGAGCAGTACTTC.

This chain links TRBV29-1 with TRBJ1-1, with D uncertain. Trimming took off 7 bases at V and 3 bases at J, with 9 bases between the two ends. The length of the CDR3 is 11 residues. Germline CDR1 reads SQVTM; CDR2 reads ANQGSEA. The CDR3 DNA follows: TGCAGCGGTGAGGAAGACACTGAAGCTTTCTTT. It yields the protein CSGEEDTEAFF.

This clone has more than one count but fewer than ten. This chain links TRBV14 with TRBJ2-7, with a tentative D call TRBD2 (5 bases). There are 14 residues in the CDR3. Per the germline V gene, CDR1 is SGHDN and CDR2 is FVKESK. Trimming took 1 base from V and 7 from J, leaving 14 bases between them. In DNA form, the CDR3 reads TGTGCCAGCAGCCAAGTTGTCTTTCCGGGAGAGCAGTACTTC. Its translation: CASSQVVFPGEQYF.

The rearrangement uses TRBV6-5 and TRBJ1-1, with 7 bases that match TRBD1. V was pared by 6 bases and J by 3 bases, with 4 bases of the junction left unmatched. Germline lookup yields CDR1 MNHEY and CDR2 SVGAGI. This CDR3 is built from 13 residues. CDR3 protein: CASRPTGDTEAFF. The CDR3 DNA is TGTGCCAGCAGACCCACAGGGGACACTGAAGCTTTCTTT.

V is TRBV7-9 and J is TRBJ2-2; TRBD2 is a possible D gene (5 bases). The CDR3 runs to 15 residues. V lost 4 bases and J lost 1, with 10 bases in between. Germline assignment: CDR1 SEHNR and CDR2 FQNEAQ (reference sequence). DNA for the CDR3: TGTGCCAGCAGCTCTTGGACTGTGAACACCGGGGAGCTGTTTTTT. This gives the protein CASSSWTVNTGELFF.

V and J are TRBV29-1 and TRBJ1-4; D perhaps matches TRBD1 (6 bases). The V end lost 4 bases, the J end lost 10 bases, and 10 bases lay between the germline ends. The CDR3 runs 11 residues. Looked up from germline, CDR1 is SQVTM and CDR2 is ANQGSEA. This CDR3 reads CSVAEGGKLFF. Here the CDR3 DNA reads TGCAGCGTTGCCGAGGGGGGAAAACTGTTTTTT.

The V call is TRBV2, the J call TRBJ2-7; no definite D call. CDR3 length equals 15 residues. Looked up from germline, CDR1 is SNHLY and CDR2 is FYNNEI. The germline V and J ends were trimmed by 5 bases and 3 bases, with 17 bases remaining between them. CDR3 sequence (DNA): TGTGCCAGCAGTAGGTCCGGGTCTTCCCACTACGAGCAGTACTTC. It codes for CASSRSGSSHYEQYF.

The gene calls are TRBV5-6 and TRBJ1-5, with D possibly being TRBD1 (5 bases). Trimming took 4 bases from V and 10 from J, leaving 15 bases between them. Germline CDR1 and CDR2: SGHDT and YYEEEE. The CDR3 sequence is 13 residues long. CDR3 coding DNA: TGTGCCAGCAGCACGGGGGGTTTGCGACCCCAGCATTTT. Amino acid sequence: CASSTGGLRPQHF.

DNA of the CDR3: TGTGCCAGTAGTATTAGAGACAGGGGTTATGGCTACACCTTC. This gives the protein CASSIRDRGYGYTF. J is TRBJ1-2 and V is TRBV19, with 8 bases matching TRBD1. J lost 5 bases, V lost 3 bases, and 5 bases had no gene match. The CDR3 contains 14 residues. The germline gives CDR1 LNHDA, CDR2 SQIVND (reference sequence). The full variable domain, rest sourced from reference TRBV19 and TRBJ1-2, is DGGITQSPKYLFRKEGQNVTLSCEQNLNHDAMYWYRQDPGQGLRLIYYSQIVNDFQKGDIAEGYSVSREKKESFPLTVTSAQKNPTAFYLCASSIRDRGYGYTFGSGTRLTVV.

This chain links TRBV9 with TRBJ2-3; TRBD2 matches 9 bases. The V gene end was trimmed by 4 bases and the J gene end by 5 bases; junction bases not matched to a gene: 11. The germline CDR1 and CDR2 sequences are SGDLS and YYNGEE. The CDR3 runs to 16 residues. In DNA, the CDR3 is TGTGCCAGCAGCATCGTAGCGGGGGCGCACCGAGATACGCAGTATTTT. This encodes CASSIVAGAHRDTQYF.

This clone was observed a single time. The chain links TRBV2 to TRBJ1-1; no clear D gene. Germline V gene lookup returns CDR1 SNHLY and CDR2 FYNNEI. The CDR3 extends over 12 amino acids. V was clipped by 7 bases and J by 3 bases, with 9 bases between them. The CDR3 region has the DNA TGTGCCAGCAAAAGGGCGGACACTGAAGCTTTCTTT. It is translated as CASKRADTEAFF.